The source of this TCR beta chain is a study of cytomegalovirus exposure and HLA in healthy donors. In the study overall: The use of the same platform for the roughly 130 validation repertoires and the 550 to 850 first-cohort repertoires was reported by a later analysis. Findings of the study overall: Both high specificity and high sensitivity reportedly marked the classifier's diagnosis of cytomegalovirus status. TCR clusters originating in the first cohort tended to co-occur in the 100 to 150 validation repertoires, according to a later analysis.

The donors were members of the roughly 120-subject validation cohort (separate from the roughly 660-subject first cohort). Only in-frame clones appear in the TCRdb table, and some are missing; sequencing was by immunoSEQ multiplex PCR. In the table there are about 180,000 clones, about 89% of which are singletons. Germline CDR1 and CDR2: MNHEY and SVGAGI. This CDR3 has 16 amino acids. Trimming took 0 bases from V and 2 from J; bases not matched to a gene: 5. This clone has only one observation. The target antigen is unknown. This receptor was taken from a man between 18 and 35 years old in good health and CMV-seropositive. This sequence joins TRBV6-5 and TRBJ2-7; 9 positions agree with TRBD2. Sequencing input: PBMCs. This chain's CDR3 is CASSYSGAGGAYEQYF. DNA for the CDR3: TGTGCCAGCAGTTACTCTGGGGCGGGAGGGGCCTACGAGCAGTACTTC.